This TCR beta chain was retrieved from a study of cytomegalovirus exposure and HLA in healthy donors. Study at large: In a previous analysis, 95 million to 130 million unique TCR beta sequences were found from some 180 million T cells. Study-level findings and limits: In vitro, a few CMV-associated chains proved specific for CMV antigens.

The PCR ran on 60 Vbeta and 13 Jbeta primers. The table came from immunoSEQ multiplex PCR; TCRdb's copy has only in-frame clones and leaves some out. The data contain about 160,000 clones, about 83% of them seen just once; the ten biggest clones take up around 0.93%. The germline CDR1 and CDR2 sequences are LNHDA and SQIVND (reference sequence). The CDR3 runs 16 residues. Trimming removed 5 bases from V and 0 bases from J; junction bases left unmatched: 8. About this clone: The antigen is undetermined.

Sequences were obtained from PBMCs. This receptor was identified in a woman under 40 in good health and CMV-seronegative. V and J are TRBV19 and TRBJ1-2; 8 bases line up with TRBD1. The DNA of the CDR3 is TGTGCCAGTAGTCCAGGGGGCGTGACTACTAACTATGGCTACACCTTC. It is translated as CASSPGGVTTNYGYTF.